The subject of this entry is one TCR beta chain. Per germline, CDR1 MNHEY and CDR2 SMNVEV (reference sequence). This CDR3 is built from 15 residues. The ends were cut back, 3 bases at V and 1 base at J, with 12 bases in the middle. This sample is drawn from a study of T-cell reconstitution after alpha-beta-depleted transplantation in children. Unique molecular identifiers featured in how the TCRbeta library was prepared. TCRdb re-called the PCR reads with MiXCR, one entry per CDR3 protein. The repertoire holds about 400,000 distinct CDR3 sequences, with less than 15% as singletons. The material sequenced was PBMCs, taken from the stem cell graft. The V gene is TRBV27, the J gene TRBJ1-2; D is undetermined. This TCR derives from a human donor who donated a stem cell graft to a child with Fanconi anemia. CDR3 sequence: CASSFGGLLNYGYTF. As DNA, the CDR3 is TGTGCCAGCAGTTTCGGAGGCCTCCTTAACTATGGCTACACCTTC.